This T cell receptor (beta chain) was sequenced during a study of shared clonotypes between healthy human individuals. Points from the study as a whole: Larger estimated richness was generally recorded for naive subsets relative to memory subsets. Few donors restricted represented genetic and exposure-history diversity.

Germline lookup yields CDR1 MNHNY and CDR2 SVGAGI (reference sequence). The CDR3 spans 15 residues. V was pared by 2 bases and J by 0 bases, with 11 bases between. As to this clone: Its target is unknown.

The assay was immunoSEQ multiplex PCR, and TCRdb's table has in-frame clones only and misses some. The data show about 2.3 million clones, 85% to 95% seen once. The sample was naive CD4+ T cells from PBMCs. Subset indicated: CD45RA+ positively selected. The clonotype was recovered from a young man in good health. Some clones in this sample may be carry-over from other donors' samples. The chain links TRBV6-6 to TRBJ2-7; TRBD1 is a possible D gene (5 bases). The CDR3 region has the DNA TGTGCCAGCAGTTACAGCAGGGCCAGCTCCTACGAGCAGTACTTC. Protein: CASSYSRASSYEQYF.